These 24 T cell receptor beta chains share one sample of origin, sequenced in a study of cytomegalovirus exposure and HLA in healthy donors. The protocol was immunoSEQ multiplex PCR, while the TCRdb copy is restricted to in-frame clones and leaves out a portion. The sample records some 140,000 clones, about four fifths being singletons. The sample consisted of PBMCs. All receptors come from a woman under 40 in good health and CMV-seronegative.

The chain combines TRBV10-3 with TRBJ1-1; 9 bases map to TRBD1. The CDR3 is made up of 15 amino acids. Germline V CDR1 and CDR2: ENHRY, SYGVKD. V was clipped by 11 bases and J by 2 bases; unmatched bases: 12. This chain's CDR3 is CAAAADRGYNTEAFF. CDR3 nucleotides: TGTGCCGCCGCCGCAGACAGGGGGTACAACACTGAAGCTTTCTTT.

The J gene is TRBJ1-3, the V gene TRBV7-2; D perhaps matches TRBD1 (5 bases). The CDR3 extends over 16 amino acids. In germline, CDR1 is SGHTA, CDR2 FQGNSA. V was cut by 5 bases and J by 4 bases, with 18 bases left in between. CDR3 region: CASSRTVGGLGNTIYF. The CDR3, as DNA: TGTGCCAGCAGCCGAACGGTGGGGGGGTTAGGAAACACCATATATTTT.

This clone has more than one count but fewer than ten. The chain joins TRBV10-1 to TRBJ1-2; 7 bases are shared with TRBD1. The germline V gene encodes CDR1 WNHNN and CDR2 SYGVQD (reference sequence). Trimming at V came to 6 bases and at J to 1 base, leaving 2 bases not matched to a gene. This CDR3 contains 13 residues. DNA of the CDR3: TGCGCCAGCAGCCAGGGGGATAACTATGGCTACACCTTC. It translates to CASSQGDNYGYTF.

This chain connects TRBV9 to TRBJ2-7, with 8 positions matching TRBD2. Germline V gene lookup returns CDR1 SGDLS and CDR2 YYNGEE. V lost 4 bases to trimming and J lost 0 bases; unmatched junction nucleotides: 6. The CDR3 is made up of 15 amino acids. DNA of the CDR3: TGTGCCAGCAGCTCTGGACTAGCCAGCTCCTACGAGCAGTACTTC. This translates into CASSSGLASSYEQYF.

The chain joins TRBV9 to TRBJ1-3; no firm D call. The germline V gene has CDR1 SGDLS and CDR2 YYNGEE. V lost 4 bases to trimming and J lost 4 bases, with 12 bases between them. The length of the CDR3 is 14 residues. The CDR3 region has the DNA TGTGCCAGCAGCTCGAGTCTGGTAGGAAACACCATATATTTT. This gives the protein CASSSSLVGNTIYF.

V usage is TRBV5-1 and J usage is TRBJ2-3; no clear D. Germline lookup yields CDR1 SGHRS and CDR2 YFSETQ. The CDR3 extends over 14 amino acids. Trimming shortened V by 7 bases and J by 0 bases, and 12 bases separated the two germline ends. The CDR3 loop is CASGPDISTDTQYF. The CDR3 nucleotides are TGCGCCAGCGGGCCCGACATTAGCACAGATACGCAGTATTTT.

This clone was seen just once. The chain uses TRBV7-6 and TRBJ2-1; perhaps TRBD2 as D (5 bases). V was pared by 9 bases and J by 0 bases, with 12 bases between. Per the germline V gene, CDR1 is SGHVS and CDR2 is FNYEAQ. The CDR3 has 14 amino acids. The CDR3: CASTSRDSYNEQFF. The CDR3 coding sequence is TGTGCCAGTACGAGCCGGGACTCCTACAATGAGCAGTTCTTC. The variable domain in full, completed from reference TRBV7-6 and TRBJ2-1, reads GAGVSQSPRYKVTKRGQDVALRCDPISGHVSLYWYRQALGQGPEFLTYFNYEAQQDKSGLPNDRFSAERPEGSISTLTIQRTEQRDSAMYRCASTSRDSYNEQFFGPGTRLTVL.

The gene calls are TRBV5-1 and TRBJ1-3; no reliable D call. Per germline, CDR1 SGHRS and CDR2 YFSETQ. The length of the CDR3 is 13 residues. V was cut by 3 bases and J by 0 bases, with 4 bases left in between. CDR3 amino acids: CASSSGSGNTIYF. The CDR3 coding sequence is TGCGCCAGCAGCTCGGGCTCTGGAAACACCATATATTTT.

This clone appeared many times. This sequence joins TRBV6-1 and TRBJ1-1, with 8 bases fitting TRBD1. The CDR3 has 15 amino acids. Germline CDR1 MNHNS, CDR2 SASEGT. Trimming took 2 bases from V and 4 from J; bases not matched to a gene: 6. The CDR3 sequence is CASSEQATGATEAFF. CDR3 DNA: TGTGCCAGCAGTGAACAGGCGACAGGGGCCACTGAAGCTTTCTTT.

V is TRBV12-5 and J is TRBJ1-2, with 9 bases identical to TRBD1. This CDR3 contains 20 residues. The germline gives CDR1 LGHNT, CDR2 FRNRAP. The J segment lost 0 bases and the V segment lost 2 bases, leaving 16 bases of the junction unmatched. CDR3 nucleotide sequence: TGTGCTAGTGGTTTGCGCGGGGCCCGGACAGGGGTCCGCCCTAACTATGGCTACACCTTC. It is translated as CASGLRGARTGVRPNYGYTF. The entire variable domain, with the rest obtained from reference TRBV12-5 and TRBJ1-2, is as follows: DARVTQTPRHKVTEMGQEVTMRCQPILGHNTVFWYRQTMMQGLELLAYFRNRAPLDDSGMPKDRFSAEMPDATLATLKIQPSEPRDSAVYFCASGLRGARTGVRPNYGYTFGSGTRLTVV.

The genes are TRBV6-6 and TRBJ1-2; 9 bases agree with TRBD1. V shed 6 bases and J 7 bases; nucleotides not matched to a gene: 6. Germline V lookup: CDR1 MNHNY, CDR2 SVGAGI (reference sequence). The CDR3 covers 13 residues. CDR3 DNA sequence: TGTGCCAGCAGCCAACAGGGGGCGGGTGGCTACACCTTC. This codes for CASSQQGAGGYTF.

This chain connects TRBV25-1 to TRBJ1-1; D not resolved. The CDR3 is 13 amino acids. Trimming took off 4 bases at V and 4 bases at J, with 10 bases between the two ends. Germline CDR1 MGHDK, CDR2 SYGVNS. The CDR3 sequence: CASSVFAGTEAFF. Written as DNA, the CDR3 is TGTGCCAGCAGTGTGTTTGCGGGCACTGAAGCTTTCTTT.

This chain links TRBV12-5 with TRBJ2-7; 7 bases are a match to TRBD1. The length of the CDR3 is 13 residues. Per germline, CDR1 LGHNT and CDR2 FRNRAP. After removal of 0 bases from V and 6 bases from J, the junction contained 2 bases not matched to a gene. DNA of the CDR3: TGTGCTAGTGGTTTGGTCCCAGGGGGCGAGCAGTACTTC. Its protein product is CASGLVPGGEQYF. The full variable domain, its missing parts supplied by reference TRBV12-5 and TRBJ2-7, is DARVTQTPRHKVTEMGQEVTMRCQPILGHNTVFWYRQTMMQGLELLAYFRNRAPLDDSGMPKDRFSAEMPDATLATLKIQPSEPRDSAVYFCASGLVPGGEQYFGPGTRLTVT.

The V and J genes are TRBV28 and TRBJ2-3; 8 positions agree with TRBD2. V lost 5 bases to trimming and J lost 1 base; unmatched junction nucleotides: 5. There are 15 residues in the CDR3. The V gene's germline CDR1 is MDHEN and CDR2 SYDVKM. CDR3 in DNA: TGTGCCAGCAGTAGGACTAGCTTGGGCACAGATACGCAGTATTTT. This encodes CASSRTSLGTDTQYF.

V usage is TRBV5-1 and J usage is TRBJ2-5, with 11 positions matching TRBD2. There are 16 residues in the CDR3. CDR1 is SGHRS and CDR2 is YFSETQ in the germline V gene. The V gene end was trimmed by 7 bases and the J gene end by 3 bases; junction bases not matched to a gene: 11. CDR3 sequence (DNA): TGCGCCAGCTCAAGAAGGGGTAGCGGGGGGGAAGAGACCCAGTACTTC. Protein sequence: CASSRRGSGGEETQYF.

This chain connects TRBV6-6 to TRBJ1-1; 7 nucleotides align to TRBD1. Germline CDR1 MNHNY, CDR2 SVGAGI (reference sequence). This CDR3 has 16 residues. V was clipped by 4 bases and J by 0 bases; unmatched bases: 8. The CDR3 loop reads CASSSQPGQMNTEAFF. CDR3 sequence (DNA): TGTGCCAGCAGTTCTCAACCGGGACAGATGAACACTGAAGCTTTCTTT.

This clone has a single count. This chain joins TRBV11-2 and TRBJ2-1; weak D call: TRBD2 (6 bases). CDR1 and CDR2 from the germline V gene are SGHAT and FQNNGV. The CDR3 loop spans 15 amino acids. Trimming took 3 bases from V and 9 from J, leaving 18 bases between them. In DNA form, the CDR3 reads TGTGCCAGCAGCTTTATGGGGGGTTCCAATGCTGAGCAGTTCTTC. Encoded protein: CASSFMGGSNAEQFF. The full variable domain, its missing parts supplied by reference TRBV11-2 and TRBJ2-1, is EAGVAQSPRYKIIEKRQSVAFWCNPISGHATLYWYQQILGQGPKLLIQFQNNGVVDDSQLPKDRFSAERLKGVDSTLKIQPAKLEDSAVYLCASSFMGGSNAEQFFGPGTRLTVL.

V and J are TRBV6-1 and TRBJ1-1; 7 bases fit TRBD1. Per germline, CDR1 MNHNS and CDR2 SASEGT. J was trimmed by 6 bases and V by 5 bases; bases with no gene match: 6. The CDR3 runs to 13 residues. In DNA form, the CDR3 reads TGTGCCAGCAGTACTACAGGGGTGGCTGAAGCTTTCTTT. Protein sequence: CASSTTGVAEAFF.

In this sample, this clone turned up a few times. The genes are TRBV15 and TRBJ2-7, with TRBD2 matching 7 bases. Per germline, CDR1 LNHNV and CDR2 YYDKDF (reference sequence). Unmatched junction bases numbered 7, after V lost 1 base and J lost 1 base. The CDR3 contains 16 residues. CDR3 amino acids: CATSRVETSFSYEQYF. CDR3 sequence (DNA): TGTGCCACCAGCAGAGTCGAGACTAGCTTTTCCTACGAGCAGTACTTC.

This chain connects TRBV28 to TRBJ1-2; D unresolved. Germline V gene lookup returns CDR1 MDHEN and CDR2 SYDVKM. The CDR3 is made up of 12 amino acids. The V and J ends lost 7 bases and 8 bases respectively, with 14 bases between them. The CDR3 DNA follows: TGTGCCAGCACCACTGAGGGAAGGGGCTACACCTTC. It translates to CASTTEGRGYTF.

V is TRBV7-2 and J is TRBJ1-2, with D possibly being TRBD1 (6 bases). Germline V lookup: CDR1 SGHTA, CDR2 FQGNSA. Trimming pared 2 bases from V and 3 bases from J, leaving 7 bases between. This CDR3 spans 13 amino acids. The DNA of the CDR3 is TGTGCCAGCAGCTTACGACAGGACTATGGCTACACCTTC. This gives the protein CASSLRQDYGYTF.

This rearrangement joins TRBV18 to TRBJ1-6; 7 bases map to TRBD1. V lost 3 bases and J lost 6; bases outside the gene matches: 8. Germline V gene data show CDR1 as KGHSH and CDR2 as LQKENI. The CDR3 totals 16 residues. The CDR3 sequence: CASSPSEQGSNSPLHF. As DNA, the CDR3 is TGTGCCAGCTCACCTTCAGAACAGGGGTCTAATTCACCCCTCCACTTT.

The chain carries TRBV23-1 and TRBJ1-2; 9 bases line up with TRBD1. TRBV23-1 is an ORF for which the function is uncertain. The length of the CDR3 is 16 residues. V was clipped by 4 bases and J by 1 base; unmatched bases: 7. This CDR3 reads CASSLPGQGDNYGYTF. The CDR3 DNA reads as TGCGCCAGCAGTCTTCCGGGACAGGGAGATAACTATGGCTACACCTTC.

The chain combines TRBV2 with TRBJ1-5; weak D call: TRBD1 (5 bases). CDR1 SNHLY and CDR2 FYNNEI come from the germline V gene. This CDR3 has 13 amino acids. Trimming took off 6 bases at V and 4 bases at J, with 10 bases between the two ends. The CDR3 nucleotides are TGTGCCAGCAGGAAGACAGATAATCAGCCCCAGCATTTT. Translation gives CASRKTDNQPQHF.